Presented here are 22 T cell receptor beta chains from one specimen sequenced in a study of post-analysis software for immune sequencing data (dated by TCRdb to between 2015 and 2016). Antigen specificity for these receptors is unknown. Library creation used PCR. Data came from an Illumina HiSeq 2500. To reduce PCR and sequencing biases, unique molecular identifiers were built into the TCR beta cDNA libraries. TCRdb applied fastp at Q25 and MiXCR to the public reads, then kept only in-frame beta chains. Rows are unified per CDR3 protein, each entry keeping the most common DNA and genes. In this sample the table shows hundreds of thousands of distinct CDR3 sequences, just under 30% of which occur a single time. Under 0.7% of the sample comes from the top ten. Overall study results and their limits: About five TRBV segments, including TRBV5-6, TRBV5-1 and TRBV20-1, were significantly more frequent in patients than controls.

What was sequenced was blood. These receptors were taken from a girl between 10 and 17 years old with multiple sclerosis.

This clonotype showed up just a few times. V usage is TRBV20-1 and J usage is TRBJ1-5; weak D call: TRBD1 (5 bases). The CDR3 sequence is 15 residues long. The germline V gene has CDR1 DFQATT and CDR2 SNEGSKA (reference sequence). Between the trimmed V and J ends, which lost 3 bases and 0 bases, there was a span of 12 bases. The CDR3 reads CSASPPGRSNQPQHF. CDR3 coding DNA: TGCAGTGCTAGCCCCCCGGGGCGTAGCAATCAGCCCCAGCATTTT.

This clonotype came up a few times. The chain employs TRBV7-9 and TRBJ2-5; unclear D gene. Trimming stripped 4 bases from V and 12 bases from J, with 15 bases between. The CDR3 totals 12 residues. The germline V gene has CDR1 SEHNR and CDR2 FQNEAQ (reference sequence). This CDR3 reads CASSSTESVEYF. CDR3 nucleotide sequence: TGTGCCAGCAGCTCGACGGAGTCAGTAGAGTACTTC.

The V gene is TRBV20-1, the J gene TRBJ2-3; 12 bases align to TRBD2. Germline-derived CDR1 and CDR2 are DFQATT and SNEGSKA (reference sequence). The CDR3 is 18 amino acids. The trim removed 0 bases at V and 6 bases at J, leaving 13 bases unmatched. CDR3 loop: CSARDSTPSGGAVDTQYF. DNA for the CDR3: TGCAGTGCTAGAGACAGCACCCCTAGCGGGGGGGCCGTTGATACGCAGTATTTT.

This clonotype was recorded a few times. The V call is TRBV7-2, the J call TRBJ2-5; D is perhaps TRBD1 or TRBD2 (5 bases each). Germline loops: CDR1 SGHTA, CDR2 FQGNSA. The CDR3 is made up of 15 amino acids. Trimming stripped 7 bases from V and 3 bases from J, with 18 bases between. As DNA, the CDR3 is TGTGCCAGCAACCGCATTAGGGACCAAAAAGAGACCCAGTACTTC. Its translation: CASNRIRDQKETQYF.

The chain joins TRBV20-1 to TRBJ1-6; D gene unclear. The CDR3 contains 16 residues. V was cut by 6 bases and J by 8 bases, with 23 bases left in between. Germline loops: CDR1 DFQATT, CDR2 SNEGSKA (reference sequence). CDR3 in DNA: TGCAGTGCAGAGAGATCCGACCCGATAGGTGATTCACCCCTCCACTTT. It specifies CSAERSDPIGDSPLHF.

This clonotype was seen a handful of times. Sequence at one end of the junction differs from germline and may be a read error. V usage is TRBV6-1 and J usage is TRBJ2-7; 14 nucleotides agree with TRBD2. The germline CDR1 and CDR2 sequences are MNHNS and SASEGT. The CDR3 is 15 amino acids. The CDR3: CTSSGLAGGSYEQYF. CDR3 DNA sequence: TGTACCAGCAGTGGACTAGCGGGGGGCTCCTACGAGCAGTACTTC.

This chain joins TRBV29-1 and TRBJ1-4; D possibly corresponds to TRBD1 (5 bases). The V gene lost 4 bases and the J gene lost 5 bases, with 8 bases spanning the gap. This CDR3 is built from 12 residues. Germline V gene lookup returns CDR1 SQVTM and CDR2 ANQGSEA. For the CDR3, the DNA is TGCAGCGTTGGTGGGGGGAATGAAAAACTGTTTTTT. Amino acid sequence: CSVGGGNEKLFF. The entire variable domain, with the rest obtained from reference TRBV29-1 and TRBJ1-4, is as follows: SAVISQKPSRDICQRGTSLTIQCQVDSQVTMMFWYRQQPGQSLTLIATANQGSEATYESGFVIDKFPISRPNLTFSTLTVSNMSPEDSSIYLCSVGGGNEKLFFGSGTQLSVL.

The gene calls are TRBV28 and TRBJ1-1; D unresolved. CDR1 MDHEN and CDR2 SYDVKM come from the germline V gene. The CDR3 has 18 residues. V was trimmed by 1 base and J by 0 bases, leaving 18 bases between them. Here the CDR3 reads CASSLSVSGQIMNTEAFF. CDR3 DNA sequence: TGTGCCAGCAGTTTATCGGTATCGGGCCAGATCATGAACACTGAAGCTTTCTTT.

The rearrangement links TRBV29-1 to TRBJ2-7, with 7 positions matching TRBD2. Trimming cost V 1 base and J 1 base; bases outside gene matches: 1. The germline gives CDR1 SQVTM, CDR2 ANQGSEA. CDR3 length: 13 amino acids. In nucleotides, the CDR3 is TGCAGCGTTGAAGGCGGGAGATCCTACGAGCAGTACTTC. Translated, it gives CSVEGGRSYEQYF.

The rearrangement joins TRBV27 to TRBJ1-1; D might be TRBD1 (5 bases). The CDR3 is 13 amino acids. V lost 4 bases and J 11 bases, leaving 17 bases between the germline ends. Germline CDR1 MNHEY, CDR2 SMNVEV (reference sequence). CDR3 loop: CASSSPPGRDAFF. DNA for the CDR3: TGTGCCAGCAGTTCACCTCCTGGGAGGGACGCTTTCTTT.

The chain uses TRBV5-1 and TRBJ1-2; D is unclear. From germline, CDR1 is SGHRS and CDR2 YFSETQ. Trimming shortened V by 0 bases and J by 8 bases, and 17 bases separated the two germline ends. The CDR3 totals 15 residues. The CDR3 reads CASSLARPGLKGYTF. CDR3 nucleotide sequence: TGCGCCAGCAGCTTGGCTCGGCCAGGCCTCAAGGGCTACACCTTC.

The rearrangement uses TRBV20-1 and TRBJ1-1; D may be TRBD1 (5 bases). Germline V gene lookup returns CDR1 DFQATT and CDR2 SNEGSKA (reference sequence). V was trimmed by 5 bases and J by 0 bases, leaving 7 bases between them. This CDR3 region has 12 residues. The CDR3 DNA follows: TGCAGTGCTCGGGGGGTGAACACTGAAGCTTTCTTT. As protein: CSARGVNTEAFF.

The chain has TRBV14 and TRBJ2-1, with D possibly TRBD2 on 7 matching bases. Germline V gene data show CDR1 as SGHDN and CDR2 as FVKESK. V shed 1 base and J shed 9 bases, with 16 bases lying between them. The CDR3 runs to 15 residues. The CDR3 loop is CASSQVRGALSEQFF. CDR3 sequence (DNA): TGTGCCAGCAGCCAAGTCCGGGGGGCCCTCAGTGAGCAGTTCTTC. Supplemented by reference TRBV14 and TRBJ2-1, the full variable domain reads EAGVTQFPSHSVIEKGQTVTLRCDPISGHDNLYWYRRVMGKEIKFLLHFVKESKQDESGMPNNRFLAERTGGTYSTLKVQPAELEDSGVYFCASSQVRGALSEQFFGPGTRLTVL.

The V call is TRBV5-1, the J call TRBJ1-5; maybe TRBD1 (5 bases). V was trimmed by 5 bases and J by 3 bases, leaving 15 bases between them. Germline CDR1 reads SGHRS; CDR2 reads YFSETQ. This CDR3 is 15 amino acids long. CDR3: CASRQGADFNQPQHF. CDR3 bases: TGCGCCAGCAGGCAAGGGGCGGACTTCAATCAGCCCCAGCATTTT.

This clonotype was detected many times. An end of the junction does not agree with germline; a read error may underlie this. The gene calls are TRBV7-2 and TRBJ1-4; D is perhaps TRBD1 (5 bases). This CDR3 region has 14 residues. Germline V lookup: CDR1 SGHTA, CDR2 FQGNSA. The CDR3 sequence is CASSPTATNEKLFF. The CDR3 DNA sequence: TGCGCCAGCAGCCCGACAGCAACTAATGAAAAACTGTTTTTT.

The CDR3 nucleotides are TGCGCCAGCAGCTTACAGGATCAGAGGACAGATACGCAGTATTTT. Translated: CASSLQDQRTDTQYF. The chain couples TRBV5-1 to TRBJ2-3; maybe TRBD1 (5 bases). The V gene lost 2 bases and the J gene lost 3 bases, with 13 bases spanning the gap. CDR3 length equals 15 residues. CDR1 is SGHRS and CDR2 is YFSETQ in the germline V gene. Drawing the rest from reference TRBV5-1 and TRBJ2-3, the complete variable domain is KAGVTQTPRYLIKTRGQQVTLSCSPISGHRSVSWYQQTPGQGLQFLFEYFSETQRNKGNFPGRFSGRQFSNSRSEMNVSTLELGDSALYLCASSLQDQRTDTQYFGPGTRLTVL.

V is TRBV4-3 and J is TRBJ2-1; the D gene is possibly TRBD2 (6 bases). V was cut by 0 bases and J by 7 bases, with 16 bases left in between. From germline, CDR1 is LGHNA and CDR2 YSLEER. This CDR3 comprises 16 residues. CDR3 in DNA: TGCGCCAGCAGCCAAGACGGCGCTAGCGTGTGGAATGAGCAGTTCTTC. It specifies CASSQDGASVWNEQFF.

This clonotype was found a few times. The rearrangement links TRBV20-1 to TRBJ2-7, with D perhaps TRBD1 or TRBD2 (5 bases each). The ends were cut back, 3 bases at V and 6 bases at J, with 15 bases in the middle. CDR1 is DFQATT and CDR2 is SNEGSKA in the germline V gene (reference sequence). This CDR3 spans 13 amino acids. CDR3 sequence reads: CSASSFGGSEQYF. The CDR3, as DNA: TGCAGTGCTAGTAGCTTTGGGGGATCCGAGCAGTACTTC.

This clonotype was seen more than once but under ten times. This chain links TRBV28 with TRBJ2-4; TRBD1 aligns across 7 bases. The germline V gene encodes CDR1 MDHEN and CDR2 SYDVKM. The J segment lost 8 bases and the V segment lost 6 bases, leaving 7 bases of the junction unmatched. The CDR3 length is 13 residues. In DNA form, the CDR3 reads TGTGCCAGCAGGCTACAGGGGATTGACATTCAGTACTTC. This encodes CASRLQGIDIQYF.

A remark on this clonotype: This may come from a read error, since a much larger clone is one base off. The chain joins TRBV12-3 or TRBV12-4 to TRBJ2-1; a weak D match, TRBD2 (5 bases). There are 11 residues in the CDR3. The CDR3 DNA follows: TGTGCCAGCAGGTTAGCGCGTGAGCAGTTCTTC. This codes for CASRLAREQFF.

Only a few counts were recorded for this clonotype. The rearrangement links TRBV20-1 to TRBJ2-7, with D possibly being TRBD1 (6 bases). Germline-derived CDR1 and CDR2 are DFQATT and SNEGSKA (reference sequence). This CDR3 comprises 14 residues. V lost 1 base and J 2 bases, leaving 12 bases between the germline ends. The CDR3 reads CSARGGQSAYEQYF. DNA for the CDR3: TGCAGTGCTAGAGGAGGACAGTCTGCCTACGAGCAGTACTTC.

The DNA for the CDR3 is TGTGCCAGCAGCCAAGCACAGGGGCAAGAGACCCAGTACTTC. As protein: CASSQAQGQETQYF. This chain joins TRBV4-2 and TRBJ2-5; the match to TRBD1 covers 7 bases. CDR3 length: 14 residues. Germline-derived CDR1 and CDR2 are LGHNA and YNFKEQ. Unmatched junction bases numbered 1, after V lost 1 base and J lost 2 bases.